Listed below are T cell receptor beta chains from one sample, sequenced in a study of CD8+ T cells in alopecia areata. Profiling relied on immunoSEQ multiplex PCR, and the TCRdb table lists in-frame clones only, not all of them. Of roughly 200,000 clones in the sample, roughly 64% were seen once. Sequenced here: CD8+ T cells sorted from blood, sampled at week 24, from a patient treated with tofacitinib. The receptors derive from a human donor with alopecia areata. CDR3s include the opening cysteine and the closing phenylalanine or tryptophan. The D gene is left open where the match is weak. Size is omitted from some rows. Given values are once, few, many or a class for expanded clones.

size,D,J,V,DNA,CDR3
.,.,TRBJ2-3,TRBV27,TGTGCCAGCAGTTTAGGGAGGCAAGATACGCAGTATTTT,CASSLGRQDTQYF
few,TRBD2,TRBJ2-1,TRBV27,TGTGCCAGCGCCGGGAGGGGCGCCGGGTTCTTC,CASAGRGAGFF
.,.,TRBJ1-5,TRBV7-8,TGTGCCAGCAGCTACGACCGGCGCAATCAGCCCCAGCATTTT,CASSYDRRNQPQHF
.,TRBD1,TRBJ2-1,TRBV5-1,TGCGCCAGCAGCTTGAGGGACAGAGACAATGAGCAGTTCTTC,CASSLRDRDNEQFF
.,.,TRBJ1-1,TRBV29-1,TGCAGCGTGTCTGAAGCTTTCTTT,CSVSEAFF
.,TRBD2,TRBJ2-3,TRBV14,TGTGCCAGCAGCCAAGTAGCGGGGACAGATACGCAGTATTTT,CASSQVAGTDTQYF
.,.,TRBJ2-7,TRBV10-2,TGCGCCAGCATCTCACTTGGGGCATACGAGCAGTACTTC,CASISLGAYEQYF
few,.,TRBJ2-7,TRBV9,TGTGCCAGCAGCGTAGCGGGACAAGGGACGTACGAGCAGTACTTC,CASSVAGQGTYEQYF
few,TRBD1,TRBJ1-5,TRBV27,TGTGCCAGCAGTTTATCATCACAGGGGGTTCAGCCCCAGCATTTT,CASSLSSQGVQPQHF
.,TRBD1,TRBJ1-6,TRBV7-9,TGTGCCAGCAGCTCAACGACAGGGGAGGATAATTCACCCCTCCACTTT,CASSSTTGEDNSPLHF
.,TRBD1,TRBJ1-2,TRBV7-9,TGTGCCAGCAACCCACCAGGGGGTCCTGCCTATGGCTACACCTTC,CASNPPGGPAYGYTF
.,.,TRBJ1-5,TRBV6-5,TGTGCCAGCAGTTTCCATTCCAGTCAGCCCCAGCATTTT,CASSFHSSQPQHF
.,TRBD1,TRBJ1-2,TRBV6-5,TGTGCCAGCAGTGCGGGACAGCCGATACATGGCTACACCTTC,CASSAGQPIHGYTF
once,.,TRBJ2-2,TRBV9,TGTGCCAGCAGCCCGGGGAACACCGGGGAGCTGTTTTTT,CASSPGNTGELFF
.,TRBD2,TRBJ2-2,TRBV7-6,TGTGCCAGCAGCTTAGCGGGAAGGCTAGCGGGGGGACTTTTCACCGGGGAGCTGTTTTTT,CASSLAGRLAGGLFTGELFF
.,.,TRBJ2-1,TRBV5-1,TGCGCCAGCAGCTTCAACGACCTCCTGTTCAATGAGCAGTTCTTC,CASSFNDLLFNEQFF
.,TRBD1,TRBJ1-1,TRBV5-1,TGCGCCAGCAGCTCACGACAGGGGAACACTGAAGCTTTCTTT,CASSSRQGNTEAFF
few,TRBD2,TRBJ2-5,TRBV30,TGTGCCTGGAGTGGGTTAGCGGGGGATCAAGAGACCCAGTACTTC,CAWSGLAGDQETQYF
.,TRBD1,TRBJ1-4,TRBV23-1,TGCGCCAGCCTGACAGGGGAAAAAAAGCCTAATGAAAAACTGTTTTTT,CASLTGEKKPNEKLFF
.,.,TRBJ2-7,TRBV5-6,TGTGCCAGCAGCTCCTATCGGGAAGAGCAGTACTTC,CASSSYREEQYF
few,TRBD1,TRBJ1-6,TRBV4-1,TGCGCCAGCAGCTACGGACAGGTGGGAGATTCACCCCTCCACTTT,CASSYGQVGDSPLHF
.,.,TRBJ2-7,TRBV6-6,TGTGCCAGCAGCCACACCTCCTACGAGCAGTACTTC,CASSHTSYEQYF